The clone carrying this TCR beta chain was seen more than once but under ten times. Germline loops: CDR1 SGHRS, CDR2 YFSETQ. This CDR3 is built from 17 residues. V shed 2 bases and J 6 bases; nucleotides not matched to a gene: 13. A single record per CDR3 protein comes from TCRdb applying MiXCR to the 5' RACE reads. This sample has 45,000 to 55,000 distinct CDR3 sequences, with over 20% found just once. The rearrangement joins TRBV5-1 to TRBJ2-1, with 8 bases fitting TRBD1. The sequence was collected from a female donor with breast cancer. The sample comprised tumor-infiltrating naive CD4+ T cells sorted from the breast tumor. Subset reported: naive CD4+ T cells, CD4+CD45RA+CD25-. CDR3 region: CASSFRTGQTSANEQFF. DNA for the CDR3: TGCGCCAGCAGCTTTCGGACAGGGCAAACCTCGGCCAATGAGCAGTTCTTC.